These 30 T cell receptor beta chains came from one sample sequenced in a study of blood T cells in healthy people across ages. The use of a sample-barcoded 5' primer and a J-beta primer mix characterized a second PCR of 7 to 11 cycles. In TCRdb, the 5' RACE reads were re-called with MiXCR into one record per CDR3 protein. The table lists around 2 million distinct CDR3 sequences, 35% to 50% of them singletons, with approximately 22% in the top ten. The sequenced material came from blood. These receptors originate from a human donor in good health.

The J gene is TRBJ2-4, the V gene TRBV7-2; the D gene is possibly TRBD2 (5 bases). The better agreement between TRBJ2-7 and the DNA end casts doubt on the J call. The CDR3 spans 14 residues. CDR1 is SGHTA, CDR2 FQGNSA, per germline. CDR3 protein: CASSSGPWRYEQYF. The CDR3 DNA is TGTGCCAGCAGCTCCGGACCCTGGAGGTACGAGCAGTACTTC.

This clonotype was counted a few times. The chain carries TRBV29-1 and TRBJ1-2, with D unresolved. Germline loops: CDR1 SQVTM, CDR2 ANQGSEA. V was cut by 3 bases and J by 8 bases, with 7 bases left in between. This CDR3 is 10 amino acids long. In DNA, the CDR3 is TGCAGCGTTGATGGCAACGGCTACACCTTC. Translating gives CSVDGNGYTF.

V is TRBV27 and J is TRBJ1-2; 8 bases fit TRBD1. This CDR3 comprises 20 residues. V trimming: 10 bases; J trimming: 0 bases; junction bases outside the gene matches: 25. Germline assignment: CDR1 MNHEY and CDR2 SMNVEV (reference sequence). CDR3 in DNA: TGTGCCAACAGCCAATACAATTATCGGACAGGGAGTAGGGCTAACTATGGCTACACCTTC. It is translated as CANSQYNYRTGSRANYGYTF.

As for this clonotype: Its ends do not fully match the called genes, so a read error is possible. The chain links TRBV20-1 to TRBJ2-1; D may be TRBD1 or TRBD2 (5 bases each). Germline assignment: CDR1 DFQATT and CDR2 SNEGSKA (reference sequence). The CDR3 sequence is 12 residues long. CDR3 loop: CGARIFGGSEFF. CDR3 nucleotide sequence: TGCGGTGCTAGAATTTTTGGGGGATCGGAGTTCTTC.

This clonotype was counted a few times. The chain employs TRBV7-8 and TRBJ2-7; D is tentatively TRBD1 or TRBD2 (5 bases each). CDR1 is SGHVS, CDR2 FQNEAQ, per germline. Trimming removed 5 bases from V and 3 bases from J, with 14 bases in between. The CDR3 is made up of 14 amino acids. In nucleotides, the CDR3 is TGTGCCAGCAGCCCATTGTGGGGACGCTACGAGCAGTACTTC. Its protein is CASSPLWGRYEQYF.

A remark on this clonotype: A much larger clone sits a single nucleotide away, making a read error possible. This chain links TRBV6-2 or TRBV6-3 with TRBJ2-1; 9 nucleotides line up with TRBD2. With V trimmed by 0 bases and J by 7 bases, 4 bases remained unmatched. This CDR3 has 15 residues. Germline CDR1 reads MNHEY; CDR2 reads SVGEGT. CDR3 nucleotides: TGTGCCAGCAGTTACTCGGCGGGGGGGCCGAATGAGCAGTTCTTC. Translating it yields CASSYSAGGPNEQFF.

Comments on this clonotype: The germline gene is not matched at one end of the junction; a read error may be the cause. The chain combines TRBV7-7 with TRBJ2-3; 11 bases are shared with TRBD2. CDR1 and CDR2 from the germline V gene are SSHAT and FNYEAQ (reference sequence). The CDR3 has 16 amino acids. In nucleotides, the CDR3 is TGTGCTAGCAGTTCGGCGGTAGCGGGGGGGCCCGATACGCAGTATTTT. Amino acid sequence: CASSSAVAGGPDTQYF.

This clonotype was seen a handful of times. CDR3 sequence: CASSQDPGGDAKVNEQFF. The CDR3 DNA sequence: TGTGCCAGCAGCCAAGATCCAGGTGGGGATGCTAAGGTCAATGAGCAGTTCTTC. The V and J genes are TRBV4-2 and TRBJ2-1; D uncertain. The V gene's germline CDR1 is LGHNA and CDR2 YNFKEQ. The CDR3 sequence is 18 residues long. The V end was cut by 0 bases, the J end by 6 bases, with 21 bases between.

The sample holds a few counts of this clonotype. The CDR3 region is CAISASSARGLRSGQPQHF. The CDR3 DNA sequence: TGTGCCATCAGCGCGTCGTCGGCCAGGGGCCTCCGGTCCGGTCAGCCCCAGCATTTT. The rearrangement joins TRBV10-3 to TRBJ1-5; D might be TRBD1 (6 bases). V lost 6 bases, J lost 6 bases, and 30 bases lay in between. The germline CDR1 and CDR2 sequences are ENHRY and SYGVKD. The CDR3 loop spans 19 amino acids.

This chain links TRBV7-8 with TRBJ2-3; 7 bases map to TRBD1. The CDR3 extends over 15 amino acids. V lost 5 bases to trimming and J lost 2 bases; unmatched junction nucleotides: 7. Per germline, CDR1 SGHVS and CDR2 FQNEAQ. The CDR3 DNA reads as TGTGCCAGCAGCCAAAAGGGGGCTAACACAGATACGCAGTATTTT. This encodes CASSQKGANTDTQYF.

The chain joins TRBV6-5 to TRBJ2-7, with a possible D match to TRBD2 (6 bases). From germline, CDR1 is MNHEY and CDR2 SVGAGI. This CDR3 has 16 amino acids. V lost 2 bases and J lost 2, with 16 bases in between. CDR3 sequence reads: CASSYAGTQSTYEQYF. The CDR3 DNA reads as TGTGCCAGCAGTTACGCCGGGACTCAGAGCACCTACGAGCAGTACTTC.

This clonotype was observed a few times. The chain uses TRBV28 and TRBJ2-6, with 8 bases lining up with TRBD1. J was trimmed by 1 base and V by 4 bases; bases with no gene match: 6. Germline V lookup: CDR1 MDHEN, CDR2 SYDVKM. The CDR3 length is 17 residues. CDR3 coding DNA: TGTGCCAGCAGTTCTTTGACAGGGGCTTCTGGGGCCAACGTCCTGACTTTC. This codes for CASSSLTGASGANVLTF.

The chain links TRBV6-2 or TRBV6-3 to TRBJ1-1; TRBD1 matches 9 bases. The V gene's germline CDR1 is MNHEY and CDR2 SVGEGT. The CDR3 has 17 amino acids. V dropped 11 bases and J dropped 1; count of bases not matched to a gene: 17. The CDR3 loop is CARITGTGRFGNTEAFF. CDR3 bases: TGTGCCCGCATTACCGGGACAGGGAGGTTTGGGAACACTGAAGCTTTCTTT.

The chain carries TRBV12-3 or TRBV12-4 and TRBJ1-2, with TRBD1 matching over 12 bases. The CDR3 totals 14 residues. V shed 8 bases and J 7 bases; nucleotides not matched to a gene: 8. The CDR3, as DNA: TGTGCCAGCTATGCTTGGGACAGGGGGCTTGGCTACACCTTC. It translates to CASYAWDRGLGYTF.

The V and J genes are TRBV6-1 and TRBJ1-2; the match to TRBD1 covers 8 bases. The germline gives CDR1 MNHNS, CDR2 SASEGT. The CDR3 has 14 residues. V gave up 7 bases and J gave up 6 bases; unmatched junction bases: 10. CDR3 bases: TGTGCCAGCACGTTGGACAGGGTGAACGATGGCTACACCTTC. Protein sequence: CASTLDRVNDGYTF.

In regard to this clonotype: Because it lacks the conserved phenylalanine or tryptophan at the end, this CDR3 is likely a read error. The chain combines TRBV27 with TRBJ2-7; 10 bases align to TRBD2. V lost 10 bases and J lost 4; bases outside the gene matches: 4. The CDR3 runs to 12 residues. CDR1 is MNHEY and CDR2 is SMNVEV in the germline V gene (reference sequence). CDR3 DNA: TGTGCCATCGGAGCGGGGGGGTACGAGCAGTACTCC. Encoded protein: CAIGAGGYEQYS.

This chain's CDR3 is CASQSDGTDTQYF. The CDR3 DNA reads as TGTGCCAGCCAGAGCGATGGCACAGATACGCAGTATTTT. This sequence joins TRBV7-8 and TRBJ2-3; D is ambiguous. This CDR3 has 13 amino acids. CDR1 is SGHVS, CDR2 FQNEAQ, per germline. Trimming took 8 bases from V and 1 from J, leaving 10 bases between them.

This clonotype was seen only a few times. The CDR3 sequence: CSVGRGQGTGDTQYF. The CDR3 coding sequence is TGCAGCGTTGGGAGGGGACAGGGGACGGGGGATACGCAGTATTTT. This sequence joins TRBV29-1 and TRBJ2-3; 10 bases align to TRBD1. The CDR3 consists of 15 residues. The ends lost 4 bases at V and 6 bases at J; junction bases unmatched: 10. From germline, CDR1 is SQVTM and CDR2 ANQGSEA.

The chain links TRBV12-3 or TRBV12-4 to TRBJ1-5, with D unresolved. This CDR3 region has 15 residues. Trimming stripped 3 bases from V and 4 bases from J, with 13 bases between. The CDR3 sequence: CASSFGGRANQPQHF. The CDR3 DNA reads TGTGCCAGCAGTTTTGGTGGGAGAGCTAATCAGCCCCAGCATTTT.

This clonotype was observed a single time. CDR3: CASSQFRAPTGYTF. The CDR3 region has the DNA TGCGCCAGCAGCCAATTTCGAGCACCGACGGGCTACACCTTC. The genes are TRBV4-3 and TRBJ1-2; D uncertain. The CDR3 spans 14 residues. The germline CDR1 and CDR2 sequences are LGHNA and YSLEER. V dropped 2 bases and J dropped 8 bases, with 15 bases sitting between them.

The chain couples TRBV4-1 to TRBJ1-1; no reliable D call. Trimming stripped 3 bases from V and 0 bases from J, with 14 bases between. Germline values: CDR1 MGHRA, CDR2 YSYEKL. The CDR3 consists of 16 residues. The CDR3 spells CASSHDVDGMNTEAFF. CDR3 coding DNA: TGCGCCAGCAGCCATGACGTGGATGGGATGAACACTGAAGCTTTCTTT.

This clonotype was seen repeatedly, ten times or more. The V gene is TRBV6-2 or TRBV6-3, the J gene TRBJ2-7, with D perhaps matching TRBD1 (5 bases). With 4 bases removed from V and 2 bases from J, the gap between germline ends came to 12 bases. CDR3 length equals 14 residues. The germline V gene has CDR1 MNHEY and CDR2 SVGEGT. CDR3 region: CASSWTSGAYEQYF. CDR3 in DNA: TGTGCCAGCAGTTGGACATCCGGAGCCTACGAGCAGTACTTC.

This clonotype showed up just a few times. The chain joins TRBV12-3 or TRBV12-4 to TRBJ1-2; D might be TRBD1 (5 bases). The CDR3 is made up of 14 amino acids. The germline V and J ends were trimmed by 6 bases and 8 bases, with 19 bases remaining between them. The CDR3 loop reads CASSLQPGVEGYTF. The CDR3 bases are TGTGCCAGCAGCTTACAGCCGGGGGTGGAAGGCTACACCTTC.

The rearrangement uses TRBV6-1 and TRBJ1-4; D remains ambiguous. The CDR3 consists of 16 residues. Trimming pared 0 bases from V and 0 bases from J, leaving 8 bases between. Per the germline V gene, CDR1 is MNHNS and CDR2 is SASEGT. The CDR3, as DNA: TGTGCCAGCAGTGAAGCGACGTCCACAACTAATGAAAAACTGTTTTTT. It yields the protein CASSEATSTTNEKLFF.

A single count supports this clonotype. The chain uses TRBV9 and TRBJ1-1, with 7 nucleotides matching TRBD1. CDR3 length: 16 amino acids. Unmatched junction bases numbered 12, after V lost 3 bases and J lost 4 bases. Looked up from germline, CDR1 is SGDLS and CDR2 is YYNGEE. DNA for the CDR3: TGTGCCAGCAGCGAGAGGACAGGAGACGAGGGCACTGAAGCTTTCTTT. This encodes CASSERTGDEGTEAFF. Drawing the rest from reference TRBV9 and TRBJ1-1, the complete variable domain is DSGVTQTPKHLITATGQRVTLRCSPRSGDLSVYWYQQSLDQGLQFLIQYYNGEERAKGNILERFSAQQFPDLHSELNLSSLELGDSALYFCASSERTGDEGTEAFFGQGTRLTVV.

The gene calls are TRBV20-1 and TRBJ2-3, with D perhaps matching TRBD1 or TRBD2 (5 bases each). Germline loops: CDR1 DFQATT, CDR2 SNEGSKA (reference sequence). The CDR3 consists of 14 residues. The CDR3 nucleotides read TGCAGCCCGAGGGACGCCCTAAGCACAGATACGCAGTATTTT. The encoded protein is CSPRDALSTDTQYF.

Turning to this clonotype: A clone one base away is much larger, so this may be a read error. The V call is TRBV29-1, the J call TRBJ1-2; D is uncertain. The CDR3 runs 11 residues. CDR1 is SQVTM and CDR2 is ANQGSEA in the germline V gene. The CDR3 region is CSVEGFYGYIF. CDR3 nucleotides: TGCAGCGTTGAAGGGTTTTATGGCTACATCTTC.

The chain joins TRBV6-5 to TRBJ2-7; tentatively, D is TRBD2 (5 bases). The V and J ends lost 5 bases and 4 bases respectively, with 15 bases between them. The CDR3 sequence is 14 residues long. Per germline, CDR1 MNHEY and CDR2 SVGAGI. CDR3 sequence: CASSRGILSYEQYF. The CDR3 coding sequence is TGTGCCAGCAGTAGAGGGATACTGTCTTACGAGCAGTACTTC.

This chain uses TRBV5-1 with TRBJ2-3; 11 bases agree with TRBD2. With 5 bases clipped from V and 2 bases from J, the junction kept 10 bases outside the gene matches. The CDR3 is 17 amino acids. Germline V gene lookup returns CDR1 SGHRS and CDR2 YFSETQ. The CDR3 protein is CASSLPLAGGSTDTQYF. The CDR3 DNA follows: TGCGCCAGCAGTTTGCCCCTAGCGGGGGGCTCCACAGATACGCAGTATTTT.

This clonotype was detected many times. The chain employs TRBV4-3 and TRBJ1-6, with a possible D match to TRBD1 (6 bases). This CDR3 comprises 15 residues. Deletions cut 3 bases from V and 8 bases from J, with 14 bases between. Germline V lookup: CDR1 LGHNA, CDR2 YSLEER. The CDR3, as DNA: TGCGCCAGCAGCCAGTCCGGGGGCAGGGATTCACCCCTCCACTTT. Encoded protein: CASSQSGGRDSPLHF.